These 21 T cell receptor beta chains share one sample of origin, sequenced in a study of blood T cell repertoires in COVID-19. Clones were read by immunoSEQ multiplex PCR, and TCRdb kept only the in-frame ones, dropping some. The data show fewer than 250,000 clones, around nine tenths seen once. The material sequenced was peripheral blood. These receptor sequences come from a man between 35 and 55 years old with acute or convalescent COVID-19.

The CDR3 spells CASSFRGKLDTEAFF. CDR3 nucleotides: TGTGCCAGCAGTTTCAGGGGGAAATTGGACACTGAAGCTTTCTTT. V usage is TRBV28 and J usage is TRBJ1-1; TRBD1 matches at 7 bases. CDR3 length equals 15 residues. V was clipped by 3 bases and J by 3 bases; unmatched bases: 7. CDR1 is MDHEN and CDR2 is SYDVKM in the germline V gene.

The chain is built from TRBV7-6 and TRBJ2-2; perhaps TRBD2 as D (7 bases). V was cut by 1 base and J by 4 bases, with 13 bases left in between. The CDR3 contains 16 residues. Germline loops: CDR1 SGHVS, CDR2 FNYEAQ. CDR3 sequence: CASSLVGGHSTGELFF. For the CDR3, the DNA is TGTGCCAGCAGCTTAGTCGGGGGGCACTCCACCGGGGAGCTGTTTTTT.

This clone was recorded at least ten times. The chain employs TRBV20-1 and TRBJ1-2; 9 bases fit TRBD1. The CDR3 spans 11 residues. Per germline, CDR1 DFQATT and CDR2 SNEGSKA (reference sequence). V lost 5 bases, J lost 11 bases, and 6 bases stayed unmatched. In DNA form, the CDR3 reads TGCAGTGCTCGGACCGACAGGGGGTACACCTTC. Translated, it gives CSARTDRGYTF.

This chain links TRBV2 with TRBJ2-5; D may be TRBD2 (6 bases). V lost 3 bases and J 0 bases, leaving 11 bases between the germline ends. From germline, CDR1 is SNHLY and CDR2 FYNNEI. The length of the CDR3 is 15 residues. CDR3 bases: TGTGCCAGCAGTGAGGGGCTAGCGTACCAAGAGACCCAGTACTTC. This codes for CASSEGLAYQETQYF.

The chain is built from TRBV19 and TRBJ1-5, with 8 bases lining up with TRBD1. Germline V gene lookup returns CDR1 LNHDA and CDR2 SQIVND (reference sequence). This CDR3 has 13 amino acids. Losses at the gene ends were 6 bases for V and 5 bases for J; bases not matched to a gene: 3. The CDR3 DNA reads TGTGCCAGTAGGGGACAGGTTGATCAGCCCCAGCATTTT. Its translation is CASRGQVDQPQHF.

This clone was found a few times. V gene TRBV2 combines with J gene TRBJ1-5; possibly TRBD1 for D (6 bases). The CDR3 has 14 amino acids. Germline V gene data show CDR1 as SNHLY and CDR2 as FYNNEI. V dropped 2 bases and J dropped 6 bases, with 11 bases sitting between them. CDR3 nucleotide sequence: TGTGCCAGCAGTGAAAGGGGGAATTTTCAGCCCCAGCATTTT. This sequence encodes CASSERGNFQPQHF.

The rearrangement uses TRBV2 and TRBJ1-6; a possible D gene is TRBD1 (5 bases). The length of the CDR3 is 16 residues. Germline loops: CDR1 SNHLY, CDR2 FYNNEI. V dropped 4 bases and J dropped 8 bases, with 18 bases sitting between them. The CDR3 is CASSGGAVGGYSPLHF. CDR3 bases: TGTGCCAGCAGTGGCGGGGCGGTGGGTGGATATTCACCCCTCCACTTT.

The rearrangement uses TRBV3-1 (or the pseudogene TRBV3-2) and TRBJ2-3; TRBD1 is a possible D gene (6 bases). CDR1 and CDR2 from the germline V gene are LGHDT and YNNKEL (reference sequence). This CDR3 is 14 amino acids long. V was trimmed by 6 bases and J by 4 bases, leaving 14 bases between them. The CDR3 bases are TGTGCCAGCAGTCTTGATGGGGGCTCAGATACGCAGTATTTT. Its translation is CASSLDGGSDTQYF.

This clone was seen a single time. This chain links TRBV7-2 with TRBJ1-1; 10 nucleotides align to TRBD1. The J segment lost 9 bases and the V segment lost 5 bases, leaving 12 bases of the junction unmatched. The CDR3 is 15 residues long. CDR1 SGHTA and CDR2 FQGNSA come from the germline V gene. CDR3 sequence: CASSPQTGGLNKAFF. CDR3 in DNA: TGTGCCAGCAGCCCGCAGACAGGGGGCCTCAACAAAGCTTTCTTT.

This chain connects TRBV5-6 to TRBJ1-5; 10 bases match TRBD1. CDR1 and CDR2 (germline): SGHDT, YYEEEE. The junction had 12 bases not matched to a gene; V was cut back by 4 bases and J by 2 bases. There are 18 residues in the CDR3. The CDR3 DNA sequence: TGTGCCAGCAGCACCTGGAGACAGGGGGCTATAGGCAATCAGCCCCAGCATTTT. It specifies CASSTWRQGAIGNQPQHF.

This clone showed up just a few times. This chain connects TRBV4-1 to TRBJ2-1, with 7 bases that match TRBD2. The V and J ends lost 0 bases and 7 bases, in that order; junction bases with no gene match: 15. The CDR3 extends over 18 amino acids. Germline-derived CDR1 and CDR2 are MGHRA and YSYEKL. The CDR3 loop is CASSQDYSGGRIDNEQFF. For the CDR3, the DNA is TGCGCCAGCAGCCAAGATTATTCGGGCGGGAGAATCGATAATGAGCAGTTCTTC.

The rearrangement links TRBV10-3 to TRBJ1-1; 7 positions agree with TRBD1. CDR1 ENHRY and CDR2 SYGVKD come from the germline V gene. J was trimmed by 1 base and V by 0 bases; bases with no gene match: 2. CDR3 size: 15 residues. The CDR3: CAISESGGANTEAFF. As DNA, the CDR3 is TGTGCCATCAGTGAGTCAGGGGGCGCGAACACTGAAGCTTTCTTT.

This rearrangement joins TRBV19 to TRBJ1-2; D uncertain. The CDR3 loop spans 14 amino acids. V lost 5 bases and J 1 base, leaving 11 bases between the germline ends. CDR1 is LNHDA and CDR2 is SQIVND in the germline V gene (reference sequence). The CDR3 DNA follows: TGTGCCAGTAGTCGTGACACGTTTAACTATGGCTACACCTTC. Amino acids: CASSRDTFNYGYTF.

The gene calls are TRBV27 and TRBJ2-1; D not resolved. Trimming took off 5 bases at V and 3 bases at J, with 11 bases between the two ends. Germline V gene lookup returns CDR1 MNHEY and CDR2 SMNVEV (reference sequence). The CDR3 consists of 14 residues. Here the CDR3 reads CASSISTGYNEQFF. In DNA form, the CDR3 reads TGTGCCAGCAGTATCTCTACCGGCTACAATGAGCAGTTCTTC.

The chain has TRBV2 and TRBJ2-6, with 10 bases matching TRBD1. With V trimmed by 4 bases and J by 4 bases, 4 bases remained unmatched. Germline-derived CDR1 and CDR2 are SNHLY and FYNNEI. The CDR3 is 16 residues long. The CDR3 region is CASSGQGAGGANVLTF. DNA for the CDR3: TGTGCCAGCAGTGGACAGGGGGCTGGAGGGGCCAACGTCCTGACTTTC.

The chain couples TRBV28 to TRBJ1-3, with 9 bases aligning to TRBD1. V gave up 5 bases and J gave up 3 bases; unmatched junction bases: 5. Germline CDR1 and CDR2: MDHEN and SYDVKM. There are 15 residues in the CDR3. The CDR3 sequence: CASSHGQGYGNTIYF. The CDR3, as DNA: TGTGCCAGCAGTCACGGACAGGGGTATGGAAACACCATATATTTT.

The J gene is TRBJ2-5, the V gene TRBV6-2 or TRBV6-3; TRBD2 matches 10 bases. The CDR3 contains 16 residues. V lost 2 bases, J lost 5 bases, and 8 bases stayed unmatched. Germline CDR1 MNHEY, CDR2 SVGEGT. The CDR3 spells CASSYPLAGGLETQYF. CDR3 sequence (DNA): TGTGCCAGCAGTTACCCCTTAGCGGGGGGATTGGAGACCCAGTACTTC.

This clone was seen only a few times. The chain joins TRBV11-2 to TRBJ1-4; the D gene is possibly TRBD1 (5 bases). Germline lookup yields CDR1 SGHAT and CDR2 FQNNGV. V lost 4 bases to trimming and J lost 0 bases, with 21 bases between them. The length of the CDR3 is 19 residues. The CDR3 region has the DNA TGTGCCAGCAGCTATCGTCGACAGACAGCCAGCGCAACTAATGAAAAACTGTTTTTT. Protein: CASSYRRQTASATNEKLFF.

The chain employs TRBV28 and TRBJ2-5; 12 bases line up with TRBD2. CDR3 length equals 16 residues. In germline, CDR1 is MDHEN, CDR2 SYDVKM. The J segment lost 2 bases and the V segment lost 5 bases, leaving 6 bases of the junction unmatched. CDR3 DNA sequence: TGTGCCAGCAGTCTGAGACTAGCGGGAGAGCAAGAGACCCAGTACTTC. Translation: CASSLRLAGEQETQYF.

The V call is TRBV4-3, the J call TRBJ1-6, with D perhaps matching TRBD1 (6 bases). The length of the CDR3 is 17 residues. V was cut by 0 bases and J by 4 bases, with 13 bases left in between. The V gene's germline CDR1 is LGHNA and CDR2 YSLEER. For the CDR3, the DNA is TGCGCCAGCAGCCAAGATCTAAGAACAGGGTATAATTCACCCCTCCACTTT. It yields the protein CASSQDLRTGYNSPLHF.

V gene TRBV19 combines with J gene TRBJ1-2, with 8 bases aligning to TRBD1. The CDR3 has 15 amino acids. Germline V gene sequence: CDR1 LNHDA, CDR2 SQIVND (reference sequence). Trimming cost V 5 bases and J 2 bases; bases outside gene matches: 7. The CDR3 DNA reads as TGTGCCAGTAGTCCCCCGACAGGGGAGAACTATGGCTACACCTTC. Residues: CASSPPTGENYGYTF.